This T cell receptor (beta chain) was sequenced for a study of technical replicates of blood from several donors. The repertoire was sequenced with immunoSEQ multiplex PCR; TCRdb's copy has only in-frame clones and lacks some. The sample has some 14,000 clones; roughly 80% are singletons. Deletions cut 0 bases from V and 4 bases from J, with 15 bases between. Germline V gives CDR1 MGHRA, CDR2 YSYEKL. The CDR3 covers 16 residues. The TCR originated in a human donor in good health. Sequencing input: PBMCs. This chain links TRBV4-1 with TRBJ1-1, with TRBD1 as a possible D gene (6 bases). The CDR3 loop reads CASSQEKAGVGTEAFF. The CDR3 bases are TGCGCCAGCAGCCAAGAAAAGGCAGGGGTAGGCACTGAAGCTTTCTTT.